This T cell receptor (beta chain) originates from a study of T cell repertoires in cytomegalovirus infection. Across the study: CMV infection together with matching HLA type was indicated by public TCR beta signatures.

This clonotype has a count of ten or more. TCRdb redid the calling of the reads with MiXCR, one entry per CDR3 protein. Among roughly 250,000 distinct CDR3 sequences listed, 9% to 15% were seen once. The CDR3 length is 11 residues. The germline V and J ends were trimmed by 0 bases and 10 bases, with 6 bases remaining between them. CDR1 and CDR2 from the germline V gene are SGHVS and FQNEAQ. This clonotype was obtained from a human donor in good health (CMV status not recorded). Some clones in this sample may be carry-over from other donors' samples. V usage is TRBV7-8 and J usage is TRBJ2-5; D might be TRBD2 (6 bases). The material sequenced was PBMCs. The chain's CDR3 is CASSLAGGQYF. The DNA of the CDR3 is TGTGCCAGCAGCTTAGCGGGGGGCCAGTACTTC.